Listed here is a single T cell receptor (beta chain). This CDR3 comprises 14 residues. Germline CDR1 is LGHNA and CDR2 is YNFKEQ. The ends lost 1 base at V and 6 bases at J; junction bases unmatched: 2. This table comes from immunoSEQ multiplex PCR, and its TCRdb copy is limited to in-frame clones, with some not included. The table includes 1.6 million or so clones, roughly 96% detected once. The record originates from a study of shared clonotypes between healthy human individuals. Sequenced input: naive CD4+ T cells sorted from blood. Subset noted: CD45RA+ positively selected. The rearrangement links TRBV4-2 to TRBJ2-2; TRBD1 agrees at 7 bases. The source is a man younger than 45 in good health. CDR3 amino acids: CASSQGGGSGELFF. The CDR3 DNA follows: TGTGCCAGCAGCCAAGGAGGGGGCTCCGGGGAGCTGTTTTTT.